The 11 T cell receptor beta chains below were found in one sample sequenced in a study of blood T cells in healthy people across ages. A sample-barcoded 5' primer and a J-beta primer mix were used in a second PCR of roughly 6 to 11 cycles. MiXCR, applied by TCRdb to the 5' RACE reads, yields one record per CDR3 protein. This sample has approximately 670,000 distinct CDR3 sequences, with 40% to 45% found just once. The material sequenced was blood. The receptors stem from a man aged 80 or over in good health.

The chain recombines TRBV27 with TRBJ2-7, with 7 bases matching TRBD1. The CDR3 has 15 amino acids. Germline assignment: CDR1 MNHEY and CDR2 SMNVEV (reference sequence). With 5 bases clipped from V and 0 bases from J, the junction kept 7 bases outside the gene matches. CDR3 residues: CASSRSGQHSYEQYF. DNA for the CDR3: TGTGCCAGCAGTCGATCGGGACAGCACTCCTACGAGCAGTACTTC.

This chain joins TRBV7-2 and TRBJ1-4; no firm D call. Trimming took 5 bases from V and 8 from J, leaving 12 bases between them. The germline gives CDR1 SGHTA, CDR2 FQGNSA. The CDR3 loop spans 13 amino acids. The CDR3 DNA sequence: TGTGCCAGCAGCGTAGAACCCACAGAAAAACTGTTTTTT. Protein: CASSVEPTEKLFF.

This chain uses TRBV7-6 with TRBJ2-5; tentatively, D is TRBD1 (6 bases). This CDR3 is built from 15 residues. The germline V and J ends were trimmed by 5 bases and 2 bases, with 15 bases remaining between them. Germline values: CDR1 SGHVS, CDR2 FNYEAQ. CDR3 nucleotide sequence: TGTGCCAGCAGCCGAGGACAGTCCTTACAAGAGACCCAGTACTTC. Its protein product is CASSRGQSLQETQYF.

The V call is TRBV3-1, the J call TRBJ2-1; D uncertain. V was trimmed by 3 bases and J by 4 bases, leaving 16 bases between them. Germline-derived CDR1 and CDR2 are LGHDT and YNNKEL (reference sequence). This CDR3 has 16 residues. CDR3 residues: CASSHPMAALYNEQFF. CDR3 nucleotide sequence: TGTGCCAGCAGCCACCCTATGGCGGCGCTTTACAATGAGCAGTTCTTC.

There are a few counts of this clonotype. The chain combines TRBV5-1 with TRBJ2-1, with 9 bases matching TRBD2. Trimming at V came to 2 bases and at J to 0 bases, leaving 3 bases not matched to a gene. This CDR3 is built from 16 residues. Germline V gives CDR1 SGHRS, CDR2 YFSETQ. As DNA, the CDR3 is TGCGCCAGCAGCTTAGGTAGCGGGGGCTCCTACAATGAGCAGTTCTTC. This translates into CASSLGSGGSYNEQFF.

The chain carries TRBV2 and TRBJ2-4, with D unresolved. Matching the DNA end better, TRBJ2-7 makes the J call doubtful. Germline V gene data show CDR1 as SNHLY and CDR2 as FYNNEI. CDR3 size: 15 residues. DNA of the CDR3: TGTGCCAGCAGTGAAGTAGCCGGTCTCTACTACGAGCAGTACTTC. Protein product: CASSEVAGLYYEQYF.

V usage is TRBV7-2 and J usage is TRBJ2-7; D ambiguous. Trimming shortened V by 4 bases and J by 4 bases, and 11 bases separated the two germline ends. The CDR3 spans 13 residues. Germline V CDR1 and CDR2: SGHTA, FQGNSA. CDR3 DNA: TGTGCCAGCAGCTCCAGCTTCGGGTACGAGCAGTACTTC. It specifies CASSSSFGYEQYF.

The DNA of the CDR3 is TGTGCCAGCAGCCAAGCCCTAGGGACAGGGCGTTCGAGTGATGAAGCTTTCTTT. Translated, it gives CASSQALGTGRSSDEAFF. The chain carries TRBV16 and TRBJ1-1; 9 bases fit TRBD1. This CDR3 is built from 18 residues. V lost 2 bases and J lost 7; bases outside the gene matches: 17. CDR1 and CDR2 from the germline V gene are KGHSY and FQNENV. Variable domain in full (rest from reference TRBV16 and TRBJ1-1): GEEVAQTPKHLVRGEGQKAKLYCAPIKGHSYVFWYQQVLKNEFKFLISFQNENVFDETGMPKERFSAKCLPNSPCSLEIQATKLEDSAVYFCASSQALGTGRSSDEAFFGQGTRLTVV.

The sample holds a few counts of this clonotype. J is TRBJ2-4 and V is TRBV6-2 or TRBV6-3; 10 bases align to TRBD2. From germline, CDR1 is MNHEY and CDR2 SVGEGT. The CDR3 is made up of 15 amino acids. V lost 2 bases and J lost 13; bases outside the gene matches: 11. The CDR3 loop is CASSYASGSYYEQYF. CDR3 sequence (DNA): TGTGCCAGCAGTTACGCTAGCGGGAGTTATTATGAGCAGTACTTC.

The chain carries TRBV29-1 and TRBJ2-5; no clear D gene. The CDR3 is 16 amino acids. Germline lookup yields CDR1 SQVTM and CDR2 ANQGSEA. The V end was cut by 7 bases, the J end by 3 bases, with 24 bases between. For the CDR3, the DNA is TGCAGCGCCACGCCGCTACCGAAGGGCGTGGAAGAGACCCAGTACTTC. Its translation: CSATPLPKGVEETQYF. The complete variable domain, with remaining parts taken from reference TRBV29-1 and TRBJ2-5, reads SAVISQKPSRDICQRGTSLTIQCQVDSQVTMMFWYRQQPGQSLTLIATANQGSEATYESGFVIDKFPISRPNLTFSTLTVSNMSPEDSSIYLCSATPLPKGVEETQYFGPGTRLLVL.

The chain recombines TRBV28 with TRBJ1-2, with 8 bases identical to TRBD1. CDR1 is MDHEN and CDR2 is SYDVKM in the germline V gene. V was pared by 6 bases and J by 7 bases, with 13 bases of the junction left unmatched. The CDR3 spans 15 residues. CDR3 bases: TGTGCCAGCAGCCAATACGACAGGGGACCGGGTGGCTACACCTTC. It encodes CASSQYDRGPGGYTF.